Following are 13 T cell receptor beta chains from one sample sequenced in a study of cytomegalovirus exposure and HLA in healthy donors. Primers included in the PCR were 60 Vbeta and 13 Jbeta primers. Sequenced by immunoSEQ multiplex PCR; TCRdb stores in-frame clones only, minus some. The repertoire includes 160,000 or so clones, roughly three quarters of them detected once, and around a tenth sits in the top ten. The sequencing input was PBMCs. Every receptor here comes from a man aged 18 to 29 in good health and CMV-seropositive.

The table lists this clone with a count of one. The J gene is TRBJ2-7, the V gene TRBV6-1; no clear D. V was clipped by 6 bases and J by 6 bases, with 15 bases between them. This CDR3 is built from 13 residues. Looked up from germline, CDR1 is MNHNS and CDR2 is SASEGT. This CDR3 is CASRGVATSEQYF. DNA of the CDR3: TGTGCCAGCAGAGGAGTTGCAACGAGCGAGCAGTACTTC.

Only one count was recorded for this clone. This rearrangement joins TRBV5-4 to TRBJ2-1; perhaps TRBD2 as D (7 bases). With 3 bases removed from V and 8 bases from J, the gap between germline ends came to 15 bases. This CDR3 is built from 14 residues. Germline V gives CDR1 SGHNT, CDR2 YYREEE (reference sequence). The CDR3 sequence is CASSSGGPLHEQFF. CDR3 DNA: TGTGCCAGCAGCTCGGGGGGCCCCCTACATGAGCAGTTCTTC. Based on the CDR3 plus reference TRBV5-4 and TRBJ2-1, the full variable domain is ETGVTQSPTHLIKTRGQQVTLRCSSQSGHNTVSWYQQALGQGPQFIFQYYREEENGRGNFPPRFSGLQFPNYSSELNVNALELDDSALYLCASSSGGPLHEQFFGPGTRLTVL.

The chain carries TRBV4-1 and TRBJ1-2; TRBD1 agrees at 8 bases. The CDR3 spans 17 residues. V shed 5 bases and J 2 bases; nucleotides not matched to a gene: 13. Per germline, CDR1 MGHRA and CDR2 YSYEKL. The CDR3 DNA sequence: TGCGCCAGCAGCTTCACCAGGCAGGGGGCTTCGAACTATGGCTACACCTTC. This codes for CASSFTRQGASNYGYTF.

The V gene is TRBV19, the J gene TRBJ1-2; D not resolved. This CDR3 is 15 amino acids long. V lost 5 bases to trimming and J lost 3 bases, with 16 bases between them. Germline V gene lookup returns CDR1 LNHDA and CDR2 SQIVND (reference sequence). CDR3 in DNA: TGTGCCAGTAGTCCCTATGTCTCGGGTGACTATGGCTACACCTTC. Protein product: CASSPYVSGDYGYTF.

The J gene is TRBJ2-1, the V gene TRBV7-2; TRBD1 matches at 9 bases. Per the germline V gene, CDR1 is SGHTA and CDR2 is FQGNSA. The CDR3 extends over 14 amino acids. Trimming removed 0 bases from V and 10 bases from J; junction bases left unmatched: 4. CDR3 sequence: CASSLAMDRGEQFF. CDR3 sequence (DNA): TGTGCCAGCAGCTTAGCGATGGACAGGGGCGAGCAGTTCTTC.

V is TRBV7-9 and J is TRBJ2-3; the D gene is possibly TRBD2 (5 bases). CDR1 and CDR2 (germline): SEHNR, FQNEAQ (reference sequence). V lost 4 bases and J lost 2, with 16 bases in between. CDR3 size: 16 residues. In DNA, the CDR3 is TGTGCCAGCAGCTACCGACTATGGGTATCCACAGATACGCAGTATTTT. Protein: CASSYRLWVSTDTQYF.

The gene calls are TRBV7-9 and TRBJ2-1; TRBD2 aligns across 10 bases. The germline V gene encodes CDR1 SEHNR and CDR2 FQNEAQ (reference sequence). The CDR3 has 16 amino acids. Trimming cost V 1 base and J 8 bases; bases outside gene matches: 8. The CDR3 here is CASSLGASGSLDEQFF. The CDR3 DNA reads as TGTGCCAGCAGCTTAGGGGCTAGCGGGAGTTTGGATGAGCAGTTCTTC.

This clone was recorded only once. The CDR3 DNA sequence: TGTGCCAGCAGCTTAGTTTGGCCAGTAGATACGCAGTATTTT. It specifies CASSLVWPVDTQYF. V is TRBV7-9 and J is TRBJ2-3; D is unclear. CDR3 size: 14 residues. In germline, CDR1 is SEHNR, CDR2 FQNEAQ (reference sequence). The germline V and J ends were trimmed by 1 base and 5 bases, with 10 bases remaining between them.

This clone was counted once. The chain links TRBV7-2 to TRBJ2-1; 10 bases line up with TRBD2. Germline values: CDR1 SGHTA, CDR2 FQGNSA. V gave up 2 bases and J gave up 3 bases; unmatched junction bases: 4. The CDR3 contains 16 residues. The CDR3 region has the DNA TGTGCCAGCAGCTTATCTATAGCGGGGGGCTACAATGAGCAGTTCTTC. This gives the protein CASSLSIAGGYNEQFF.

This chain uses TRBV23-1 with TRBJ2-7, with 9 bases identical to TRBD2. TRBV23-1 is annotated as an ORF whose role is uncertain. The length of the CDR3 is 15 residues. V was pared by 2 bases and J by 5 bases, with 7 bases of the junction left unmatched. CDR3 in DNA: TGCGCCAGCAGTCAACATCTAGCGGGGCTGAACGAGCAGTACTTC. Amino acid sequence: CASSQHLAGLNEQYF.

The CDR3, as DNA: TGTGCCAGCAGCCAAATCAGGGCGTCGAACACTGAAGCTTTCTTT. Its translation: CASSQIRASNTEAFF. This chain links TRBV4-2 with TRBJ1-1; D perhaps matches TRBD1 (5 bases). The CDR3 sequence is 15 residues long. The V gene lost 2 bases and the J gene lost 1 base, with 11 bases spanning the gap. The germline V gene encodes CDR1 LGHNA and CDR2 YNFKEQ.

V usage is TRBV7-9 and J usage is TRBJ1-3; D perhaps matches TRBD1 (5 bases). V lost 5 bases, J lost 0 bases, and 8 bases lay in between. Germline-derived CDR1 and CDR2 are SEHNR and FQNEAQ (reference sequence). CDR3 length: 14 residues. The CDR3 DNA reads TGTGCCAGCAGCCCCAGGGACTCTGGAAACACCATATATTTT. Translation gives CASSPRDSGNTIYF.

The chain is built from TRBV6-1 and TRBJ2-3, with D tentatively TRBD2 (5 bases). The CDR3 covers 16 residues. Germline CDR1 and CDR2: MNHNS and SASEGT. V gave up 3 bases and J gave up 0 bases, with 13 bases separating them. In DNA form, the CDR3 reads TGTGCCAGCAGTGATGCGGGCTACCCTAGCACAGATACGCAGTATTTT. This codes for CASSDAGYPSTDTQYF.